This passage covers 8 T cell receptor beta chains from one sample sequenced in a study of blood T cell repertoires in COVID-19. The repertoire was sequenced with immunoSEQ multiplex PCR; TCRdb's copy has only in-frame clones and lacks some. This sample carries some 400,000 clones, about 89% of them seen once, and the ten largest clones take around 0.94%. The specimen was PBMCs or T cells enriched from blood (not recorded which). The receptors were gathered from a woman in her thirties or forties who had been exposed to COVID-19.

The CDR3 loop reads CASRPRTGSRWKSPLHF. CDR3 bases: TGTGCCAGCAGACCACGAACAGGTTCTAGATGGAAATCACCCCTCCACTTT. V and J are TRBV5-6 and TRBJ1-6, with D tentatively TRBD1 (5 bases). Per germline, CDR1 SGHDT and CDR2 YYEEEE. The CDR3 length is 17 residues. V was cut by 5 bases and J by 10 bases, with 25 bases left in between.

DNA of the CDR3: TGCGCCAGCAGTGACAGGGGCAATCAGCCCCAGCATTTT. Translating gives CASSDRGNQPQHF. This sequence joins TRBV10-1 and TRBJ1-5; D possibly corresponds to TRBD1 (5 bases). The CDR3 length is 13 residues. V lost 3 bases to trimming and J lost 2 bases, with 5 bases between them. Germline V gives CDR1 WNHNN, CDR2 SYGVQD (reference sequence).

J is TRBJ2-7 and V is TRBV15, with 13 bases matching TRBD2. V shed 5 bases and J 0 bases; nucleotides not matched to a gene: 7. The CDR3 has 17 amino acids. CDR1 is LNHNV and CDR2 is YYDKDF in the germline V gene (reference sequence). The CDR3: CATSPLGLAGPSYEQYF. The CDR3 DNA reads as TGTGCCACCAGCCCCCTGGGACTAGCGGGGCCCTCCTACGAGCAGTACTTC.

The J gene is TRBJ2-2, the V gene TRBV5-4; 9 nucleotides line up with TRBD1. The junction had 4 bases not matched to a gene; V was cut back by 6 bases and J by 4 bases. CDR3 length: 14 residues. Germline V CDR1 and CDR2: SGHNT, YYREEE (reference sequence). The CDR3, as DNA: TGTGCCAGCACGAGGACAGGGGTCACCGGGGAGCTGTTTTTT. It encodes CASTRTGVTGELFF.

The CDR3 loop is CASSPLSGETQYF. The CDR3 nucleotides read TGCGCCAGCAGCCCACTGTCAGGGGAGACCCAGTACTTC. This chain uses TRBV5-1 with TRBJ2-5, with a tentative D call TRBD1 (5 bases). V lost 4 bases and J 5 bases, leaving 12 bases between the germline ends. The CDR3 consists of 13 residues. Germline-derived CDR1 and CDR2 are SGHRS and YFSETQ.

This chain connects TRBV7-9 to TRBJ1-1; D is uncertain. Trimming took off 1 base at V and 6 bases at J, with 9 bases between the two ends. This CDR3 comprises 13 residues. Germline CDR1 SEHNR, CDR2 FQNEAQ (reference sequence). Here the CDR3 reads CASSLVGRPEAFF. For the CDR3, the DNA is TGTGCCAGCAGCTTAGTGGGGAGGCCTGAAGCTTTCTTT. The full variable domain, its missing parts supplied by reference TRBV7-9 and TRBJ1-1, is DTGVSQNPRHKITKRGQNVTFRCDPISEHNRLYWYRQTLGQGPEFLTYFQNEAQLEKSRLLSDRFSAERPKGSFSTLEIQRTEQGDSAMYLCASSLVGRPEAFFGQGTRLTVV.

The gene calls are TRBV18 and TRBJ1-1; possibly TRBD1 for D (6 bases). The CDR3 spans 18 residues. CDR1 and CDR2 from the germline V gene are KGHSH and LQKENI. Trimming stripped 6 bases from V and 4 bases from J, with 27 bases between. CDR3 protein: CASSNLGGAPTSSTEAFF. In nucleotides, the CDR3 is TGTGCCAGCTCCAACTTGGGGGGGGCGCCGACTTCGAGCACTGAAGCTTTCTTT.

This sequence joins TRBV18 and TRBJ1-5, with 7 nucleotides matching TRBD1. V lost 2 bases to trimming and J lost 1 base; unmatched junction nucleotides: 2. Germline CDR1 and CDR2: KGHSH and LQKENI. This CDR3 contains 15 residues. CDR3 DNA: TGTGCCAGCTCACCAGACAGGGTGAGCAATCAGCCCCAGCATTTT. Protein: CASSPDRVSNQPQHF. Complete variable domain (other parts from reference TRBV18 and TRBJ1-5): NAGVMQNPRHLVRRRGQEARLRCSPMKGHSHVYWYRQLPEEGLKFMVYLQKENIIDESGMPKERFSAEFPKEGPSILRIQQVVRGDSAAYFCASSPDRVSNQPQHFGDGTRLSIL.